These 2 T cell receptor beta chains originate from one sample sequenced in a study of blood T cells in healthy people across ages (dated by TCRdb to 2014 to 2015). Receptor libraries were prepared by 5' RACE. The sequencing machine was an Illumina HiSeq 2500. A second PCR of about 6 to 12 cycles was performed with a sample-barcoded 5' primer and a J-beta primer mix. TCRdb took the public reads, trimmed them with fastp at Q25, ran MiXCR for clone calling and kept in-frame beta chains. Each CDR3 protein gets just one entry, which takes the most common genes and DNA from the rows behind it. Within this sample are approximately 800,000 distinct CDR3 sequences, with roughly 25% of them counted one time only. The ten largest clones add up to roughly 3.8% of the sample. The data were also submitted as part of a second study, on T cells of mothers and their children.

The material sequenced was blood. The receptors were gathered from a boy aged 5-17 years in good health.

The chain employs TRBV6-5 and TRBJ2-5; 7 bases are a match to TRBD2. CDR3 length: 16 amino acids. The trim removed 0 bases at V and 3 bases at J, leaving 7 bases unmatched. The V gene's germline CDR1 is MNHEY and CDR2 SVGAGI. The CDR3 spells CASSYSGGRIEETQYF. CDR3 nucleotides: TGTGCCAGCAGTTACTCGGGAGGGCGGATTGAAGAGACCCAGTACTTC.

This rearrangement joins TRBV7-9 to TRBJ2-1; D is undetermined. V was shortened by 5 bases and J by 7 bases, with 18 bases between the two germline ends. There are 15 residues in the CDR3. Germline lookup yields CDR1 SEHNR and CDR2 FQNEAQ (reference sequence). The CDR3 loop reads CASSIEETEHNEQFF. DNA of the CDR3: TGTGCCAGCAGCATAGAAGAGACTGAGCATAATGAGCAGTTCTTC.